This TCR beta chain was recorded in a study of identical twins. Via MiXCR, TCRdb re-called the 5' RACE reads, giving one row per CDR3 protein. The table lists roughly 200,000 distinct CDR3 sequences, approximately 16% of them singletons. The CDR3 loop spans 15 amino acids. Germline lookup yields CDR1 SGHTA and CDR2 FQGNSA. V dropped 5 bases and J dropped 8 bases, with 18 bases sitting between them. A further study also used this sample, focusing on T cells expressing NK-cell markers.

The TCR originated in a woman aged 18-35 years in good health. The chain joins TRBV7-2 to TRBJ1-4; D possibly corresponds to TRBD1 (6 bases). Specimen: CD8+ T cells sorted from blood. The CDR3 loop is CASSARWGAREKLFF. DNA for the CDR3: TGTGCCAGCAGCGCCCGGTGGGGGGCAAGAGAAAAACTGTTTTTT.